The 19 T cell receptor beta chains reported below all come from one sample, sequenced in a study of read filtering for tumor transcriptome and immune sequencing. From approximately 430 ng of RNA, a library with molecular barcoded alpha/delta and beta/gamma adaptors was made. TCRdb fed the reads into MiXCR, producing one record per CDR3 protein. The sample carries 130,000 or so distinct CDR3 sequences, 13% recorded once. Source material: a population of CD138-negative cells sorted from bone marrow. All receptors come from a donor aged 40 or older with multiple myeloma.

This clonotype was recorded many times. The V call is TRBV27, the J call TRBJ2-7, with TRBD2 matching over 8 bases. The CDR3 is 16 residues long. After removal of 5 bases from V and 5 bases from J, the junction contained 14 bases not matched to a gene. Germline-derived CDR1 and CDR2 are MNHEY and SMNVEV (reference sequence). This CDR3 is CASSLPERESSNEQYF. The CDR3, as DNA: TGTGCCAGCAGTCTGCCAGAGCGGGAGAGTAGTAACGAGCAGTACTTC.

This clonotype was detected only a few times. A much larger clone differs by one base, so this may be a read error. The chain links TRBV20-1 to TRBJ2-7; the match to TRBD2 covers 7 bases. This CDR3 contains 15 residues. Germline CDR1 is DFQATT and CDR2 is SNEGSKA (reference sequence). Trimming cost V 2 bases and J 6 bases; bases outside gene matches: 13. The CDR3 protein is CSARRPLAAGFEQYF. As DNA, the CDR3 is TGCAGTGCTAGAAGGCCTCTAGCGGCTGGCTTCGAGCAGTACTTC.

This clonotype occurred many times. The J gene is TRBJ2-1, the V gene TRBV7-2; TRBD2 aligns across 9 bases. Germline CDR1 SGHTA, CDR2 FQGNSA. CDR3 length: 15 amino acids. V lost 0 bases to trimming and J lost 4 bases; unmatched junction nucleotides: 1. The CDR3 region is CASSLASGGYNEQFF. CDR3 nucleotide sequence: TGTGCCAGCAGCTTAGCCAGCGGGGGGTACAATGAGCAGTTCTTC.

This clonotype was found many times. The chain combines TRBV12-3 or TRBV12-4 with TRBJ2-6; D possibly corresponds to TRBD2 (5 bases). V lost 9 bases, J lost 1 base, and 10 bases lay in between. This CDR3 comprises 14 residues. The CDR3 DNA reads as TGTGCCAGTACTCGGGGTTCTGGGGCCAACGTCCTGACTTTC. Translated: CASTRGSGANVLTF.

The CDR3 DNA sequence: TGTGCCAGTAGTATAGGGGACAGGGGCACCTACGAGCAGTACTTC. It encodes CASSIGDRGTYEQYF. The V gene is TRBV19, the J gene TRBJ2-7; 10 nucleotides agree with TRBD1. Germline V gives CDR1 LNHDA, CDR2 SQIVND (reference sequence). The CDR3 runs to 15 residues. J was trimmed by 2 bases and V by 1 base; bases with no gene match: 2.

This clonotype was recorded at least ten times. This chain joins TRBV5-1 and TRBJ2-1; 10 bases are shared with TRBD1. CDR1 and CDR2 (germline): SGHRS, YFSETQ. This CDR3 contains 15 residues. Trimming cost V 0 bases and J 6 bases; bases outside gene matches: 3. The CDR3 loop reads CASSLDGTGVNEQFF. The DNA of the CDR3 is TGCGCCAGCAGCTTGGATGGGACAGGGGTCAATGAGCAGTTCTTC.

The table lists this clonotype with many counts. The DNA of the CDR3 is TGCGCCAGCAGCCAAGATCAGTCTAGCGGGAGCAGGAGCCCCTACAATGAGCAGTTCTTC. Translating it yields CASSQDQSSGSRSPYNEQFF. The V gene is TRBV4-1, the J gene TRBJ2-1, with 10 nucleotides matching TRBD2. In germline, CDR1 is MGHRA, CDR2 YSYEKL. CDR3 length: 20 residues. Unmatched junction bases numbered 13, after V lost 0 bases and J lost 2 bases.

Concerning this clonotype itself: The junction and the germline gene differ at one end; a read error may be behind it. The chain carries TRBV9 and TRBJ2-1; perhaps D is TRBD1 or TRBD2 (5 bases each). Germline CDR1 SGDLS, CDR2 YYNGEE. The CDR3 covers 15 residues. As DNA, the CDR3 is TGTGCCAACAGCGAGAGCGGTGGGATGCAGGGTGAGCAGTTCTTC. This encodes CANSESGGMQGEQFF. Full variable domain (remainder filled in from reference TRBV9 and TRBJ2-1): DSGVTQTPKHLITATGQRVTLRCSPRSGDLSVYWYQQSLDQGLQFLIQYYNGEERAKGNILERFSAQQFPDLHSELNLSSLELGDSALYFCANSESGGMQGEQFFGPGTRLTVL.

This clonotype was counted ten times or more. The V gene is TRBV7-9, the J gene TRBJ2-7; D possibly corresponds to TRBD2 (6 bases). V lost 2 bases and J lost 3, with 17 bases in between. CDR1 is SEHNR and CDR2 is FQNEAQ in the germline V gene (reference sequence). CDR3 length: 16 amino acids. The CDR3 sequence is CASSLSWGVKHYEQYF. CDR3 nucleotide sequence: TGTGCCAGCAGCTTAAGCTGGGGGGTAAAGCACTACGAGCAGTACTTC.

V is TRBV5-6 and J is TRBJ2-3; D uncertain. The germline CDR1 and CDR2 sequences are SGHDT and YYEEEE. The CDR3 runs to 15 residues. V was shortened by 2 bases and J by 0 bases, with 10 bases between the two germline ends. DNA of the CDR3: TGTGCCAGCAGCTTCCAAAGGCGGAGCACAGATACGCAGTATTTT. Protein: CASSFQRRSTDTQYF.

This clonotype was observed many times. The CDR3: CSVDLTGALDTEAFF. The CDR3 region has the DNA TGCAGCGTTGATCTGACAGGGGCGTTGGACACTGAAGCTTTCTTT. The chain has TRBV29-1 and TRBJ1-1; 8 bases fit TRBD1. The germline V gene encodes CDR1 SQVTM and CDR2 ANQGSEA. V was pared by 3 bases and J by 3 bases, with 9 bases of the junction left unmatched. This CDR3 has 15 residues.

This clonotype occurred many times. V usage is TRBV6-2 or TRBV6-3 and J usage is TRBJ1-5, with 8 bases identical to TRBD1. The V segment lost 6 bases and the J segment 2 bases; nucleotides outside the gene matches: 6. The germline gives CDR1 MNHEY, CDR2 SVGEGT. This CDR3 is 15 amino acids long. CDR3 sequence reads: CASSPRGRGNQPQHF. The CDR3 coding sequence is TGTGCCAGCAGCCCCAGGGGGCGCGGCAATCAGCCCCAGCATTTT.

This clonotype occurred many times. V usage is TRBV29-1 and J usage is TRBJ1-1; D is undetermined. CDR3 length: 12 residues. Germline loops: CDR1 SQVTM, CDR2 ANQGSEA. The V gene lost 1 base and the J gene lost 9 bases, with 12 bases spanning the gap. CDR3 sequence reads: CSVEAPSGQAFF. DNA of the CDR3: TGCAGCGTTGAAGCCCCGAGCGGGCAAGCTTTCTTT.

This clonotype has ten or more counts. This sequence joins TRBV18 and TRBJ2-1, with D hard to call. Trimming removed 3 bases at V and 0 bases at J, with 9 bases between. This CDR3 has 15 amino acids. CDR1 KGHSH and CDR2 LQKENI come from the germline V gene. CDR3 residues: CASSPLKSSYNEQFF. As DNA, the CDR3 is TGTGCCAGCTCACCTCTTAAGAGCTCCTACAATGAGCAGTTCTTC.

The sample holds many counts of this clonotype. The chain links TRBV7-3 to TRBJ2-1, with D possibly TRBD1 on 5 matching bases. CDR3 length: 14 amino acids. Trimming left V 1 base short and J 4 bases short, with 8 bases between. The germline V gene encodes CDR1 SGHTA and CDR2 FQGTGA. In DNA form, the CDR3 reads TGTGCCAGCAGCTTAATTCCAGGGTACAATGAGCAGTTCTTC. Residues: CASSLIPGYNEQFF.

This clonotype was recorded at least ten times. The V gene is TRBV7-9, the J gene TRBJ2-1; D unclear. The CDR3 runs to 11 residues. Per germline, CDR1 SEHNR and CDR2 FQNEAQ (reference sequence). Trimming took 2 bases from V and 8 from J, leaving 4 bases between them. As DNA, the CDR3 is TGTGCCAGCAGCTTACCCCATGAGCAGTTCTTC. It yields the protein CASSLPHEQFF.

In regard to this clonotype: An end of the junction differs from the germline gene, which may be a read error. This sequence joins TRBV11-3 and TRBJ2-1; TRBD2 agrees at 13 bases. Germline loops: CDR1 SGHNT, CDR2 YENEEA. CDR3 length: 17 residues. The CDR3 is CASSPLEGLAGTNELLF. In DNA form, the CDR3 reads TGTGCCAGCAGCCCCCTTGAGGGACTAGCGGGGACCAATGAGCTGCTCTTC.

This clonotype was seen only a few times. This may stem from a read error, because a much larger clone lies one nucleotide away. The chain links TRBV11-2 to TRBJ2-1; D is tentatively TRBD1 or TRBD2 (5 bases each). Trimming took 3 bases from V and 8 from J, leaving 14 bases between them. The germline V gene has CDR1 SGHAT and CDR2 FQNNGV. CDR3 length equals 14 residues. The chain's CDR3 is CASSLEAREHEQFF. The CDR3 bases are TGTGCCAGCAGCTTGGAGGCCAGGGAGCATGAGCAGTTCTTC.

Comments on this clonotype: This may come from a read error, since a much larger clone is one base off. The rearrangement joins TRBV6-1 to TRBJ2-5, with D uncertain. Deletions cut 3 bases from V and 5 bases from J, with 4 bases between. The CDR3 totals 11 residues. Germline assignment: CDR1 MNHNS and CDR2 SASEGT. CDR3 loop: CASSESETQYF. DNA for the CDR3: TGTGCCAGCAGTGAGTCTGAGACCCAGTACTTC.